These T cell receptor beta chains were read from a single sample in a study of long-term antiretroviral therapy in people with HIV. Measured with immunoSEQ multiplex PCR; TCRdb has only the in-frame clones, and not every one. The sample contains under 35,000 clones, approximately 96% of which appear only once. Specimen: unsorted PBMCs, collected approximately 6.8 years after starting antiretroviral therapy. The receptor source for this set is a young man with HIV. The CDR3 runs from the conserved cysteine through the conserved F or W. Fields, in order: D gene, V gene, J gene, clone size, CDR3 protein, CDR3 DNA. A D gene is named only where the DNA matches it firmly. Clone size is given for some rows only: seen once, a few or many times, or a class if the clone is expanded.

D: .
V: TRBV2
J: TRBJ2-7
size: .
CDR3: CASGRGLYEQYF
DNA: TGTGCCAGCGGCAGGGGTTTATACGAGCAGTACTTC

D: .
V: TRBV19
J: TRBJ2-7
size: few
CDR3: CASSIGPSDYEQYF
DNA: TGTGCCAGTAGTATAGGGCCCTCGGATTACGAGCAGTACTTC

D: TRBD2
V: TRBV9
J: TRBJ2-3
size: once
CDR3: CASSARSGGATDTQYF
DNA: TGTGCCAGCAGCGCCCGTAGCGGGGGGGCAACAGATACGCAGTATTTT

D: .
V: TRBV2
J: TRBJ2-7
size: .
CDR3: CASSESNRFLSEQYF
DNA: TGTGCCAGCAGTGAGTCTAACAGGTTTCTAAGCGAGCAGTACTTC

D: .
V: TRBV5-6
J: TRBJ1-1
size: .
CDR3: CASSVGWGTRNTEAFF
DNA: TGTGCCAGCAGCGTTGGGTGGGGCACAAGGAACACTGAAGCTTTCTTT

D: .
V: TRBV6-5
J: TRBJ1-1
size: .
CDR3: CASSSDTEAFF
DNA: TGTGCCAGCAGCAGTGACACTGAAGCTTTCTTT

D: .
V: TRBV6-1
J: TRBJ2-7
size: once
CDR3: CASSVDTVPLYEQYF
DNA: TGTGCCAGCAGTGTCGACACCGTTCCCCTCTACGAGCAGTACTTC

D: .
V: TRBV2
J: TRBJ2-3
size: .
CDR3: CASSESVYGVDTQYF
DNA: TGTGCCAGCAGTGAATCAGTATACGGGGTAGATACGCAGTATTTT

D: TRBD1
V: TRBV30
J: TRBJ2-7
size: .
CDR3: CAWSVGTGSYEQYF
DNA: TGTGCCTGGAGTGTGGGGACAGGGTCCTACGAGCAGTACTTC

D: .
V: TRBV6-5
J: TRBJ2-3
size: .
CDR3: CASSYSGGTDTQYF
DNA: TGTGCCAGCAGTTACTCGGGGGGCACAGATACGCAGTATTTT

D: .
V: TRBV6-6
J: TRBJ1-5
size: few
CDR3: CASSDFSDQPQHF
DNA: TGTGCCAGCAGTGACTTCTCCGATCAGCCCCAGCATTTT

D: TRBD1
V: TRBV4-3
J: TRBJ2-7
size: .
CDR3: CASSPGQGFYEQYF
DNA: TGCGCCAGCAGCCCGGGACAGGGATTCTACGAGCAGTACTTC

D: TRBD1
V: TRBV5-1
J: TRBJ1-3
size: .
CDR3: CASSQQAVSGGTVRNTIYF
DNA: TGCGCCAGCAGCCAGCAGGCCGTCTCGGGCGGGACAGTCCGCAACACCATATATTTT

D: TRBD1
V: TRBV27
J: TRBJ1-2
size: .
CDR3: CASRLRTGTNYGYTF
DNA: TGTGCCAGCAGACTGAGGACAGGAACTAACTATGGCTACACCTTC

D: TRBD2
V: TRBV9
J: TRBJ2-1
size: .
CDR3: CASSPGTSGSDEQFF
DNA: TGTGCCAGCAGCCCAGGGACTAGCGGGAGCGATGAGCAGTTCTTC

D: .
V: TRBV6-6
J: TRBJ2-3
size: .
CDR3: CASSYSLASPKDTQYF
DNA: TGTGCCAGCAGTTACTCCCTAGCTAGCCCGAAAGATACGCAGTATTTT

D: .
V: TRBV6-5
J: TRBJ2-3
size: .
CDR3: CASSYRDSTDTQYF
DNA: TGTGCCAGCAGTTACCGGGACAGCACAGATACGCAGTATTTT

D: .
V: TRBV18
J: TRBJ2-7
size: .
CDR3: CASSPLRIGSHEQYF
DNA: TGTGCCAGCTCACCACTTCGGATAGGGTCCCACGAGCAGTACTTC

D: .
V: TRBV25-1
J: TRBJ1-1
size: .
CDR3: CASSDPWGTEAFF
DNA: TGTGCCAGCAGTGACCCCTGGGGGACTGAAGCTTTCTTT

D: .
V: TRBV7-9
J: TRBJ2-5
size: .
CDR3: CASSLLAETQYF
DNA: TGTGCCAGCAGCTTGCTTGCGGAGACCCAGTACTTC

D: .
V: TRBV9
J: TRBJ2-1
size: .
CDR3: CASSVLVDDEQFF
DNA: TGTGCCAGCAGCGTATTAGTTGACGATGAGCAGTTCTTC

D: .
V: TRBV7-9
J: TRBJ1-2
size: .
CDR3: CASSPNGRGNYGYTF
DNA: TGTGCCAGCAGCCCGAACGGAAGAGGGAACTATGGCTACACCTTC

D: .
V: TRBV7-8
J: TRBJ2-3
size: .
CDR3: CASSNRDTQYF
DNA: TGTGCCAGCAGCAACAGAGATACGCAGTATTTT

D: .
V: TRBV6-5
J: TRBJ2-7
size: once
CDR3: CAGGSGGYEQYF
DNA: TGTGCCGGAGGTAGTGGGGGGTACGAGCAGTACTTC

D: TRBD1
V: TRBV11-1
J: TRBJ2-7
size: .
CDR3: CASSLLNRGRSEQYF
DNA: TGTGCCAGCAGCTTATTAAACAGGGGGCGATCCGAGCAGTACTTC

D: TRBD2
V: TRBV7-8
J: TRBJ2-7
size: .
CDR3: CASSLGSRTSGASYEQYF
DNA: TGTGCCAGCAGCTTAGGGTCCCGCACTAGCGGGGCCTCCTACGAGCAGTACTTC

D: .
V: TRBV10-1
J: TRBJ2-2
size: .
CDR3: CASSALHSDLGAVF
DNA: TGCGCCAGCAGTGCCCTTCATAGTGATTTGGGAGCTGTTTTT

D: .
V: TRBV10-3
J: TRBJ1-3
size: .
CDR3: CAISLGSSGNTIYF
DNA: TGTGCCATCAGTCTGGGCAGCTCTGGAAACACCATATATTTT

D: .
V: TRBV29-1
J: TRBJ2-3
size: .
CDR3: CSGLLSGYTDTQYF
DNA: TGCAGCGGCCTACTAAGCGGTTACACAGATACGCAGTATTTT

D: .
V: TRBV11-1
J: TRBJ2-2
size: .
CDR3: CASSHGAYWGQNTGELFF
DNA: TGTGCCAGCAGTCACGGCGCCTATTGGGGCCAGAACACCGGGGAGCTGTTTTTT

D: TRBD1
V: TRBV14
J: TRBJ1-1
size: .
CDR3: CASSPITGTGGRNTEAFF
DNA: TGTGCCAGCAGCCCCATTACCGGGACAGGGGGACGGAACACTGAAGCTTTCTTT

D: TRBD2
V: TRBV7-9
J: TRBJ2-1
size: once
CDR3: CASSLMTSGRAIYNEQFF
DNA: TGTGCCAGCAGCTTAATGACTAGCGGGAGGGCTATATACAATGAGCAGTTCTTC

D: TRBD2
V: TRBV30
J: TRBJ2-5
size: .
CDR3: CAWKTSGWQETQYF
DNA: TGTGCCTGGAAGACTAGCGGGTGGCAAGAGACCCAGTACTTC

D: .
V: TRBV5-6
J: TRBJ2-7
size: .
CDR3: CASSWDGDYEQYF
DNA: TGTGCCAGCAGCTGGGACGGAGACTACGAGCAGTACTTC

D: .
V: TRBV7-9
J: TRBJ1-1
size: .
CDR3: CASSMRCFF
DNA: TGTGCCAGCAGCATGCGCTGTTTCTTT

D: .
V: TRBV2
J: TRBJ2-1
size: once
CDR3: CATGTSLEQFF
DNA: TGTGCCACCGGGACTTCACTAGAGCAGTTCTTC

D: TRBD1
V: TRBV19
J: TRBJ1-5
size: once
CDR3: CASSPSTGDQPQHF
DNA: TGTGCCAGTAGTCCAAGCACAGGGGATCAGCCCCAGCATTTT

D: .
V: TRBV6-5
J: TRBJ1-5
size: .
CDR3: CATGQEHNQPQHF
DNA: TGTGCCACAGGTCAGGAACACAATCAGCCCCAGCATTTT

D: .
V: TRBV6-1
J: TRBJ2-6
size: .
CDR3: CASSGLSSGANVLTF
DNA: TGTGCCAGCAGCGGACTGAGCTCTGGGGCCAACGTCCTGACTTTC

D: TRBD2
V: TRBV12-5
J: TRBJ2-7
size: .
CDR3: CATRGEGEQYF
DNA: TGTGCTACCAGAGGGGAGGGCGAGCAGTACTTC

D: TRBD1
V: TRBV7-6
J: TRBJ2-7
size: .
CDR3: CASSLDGGRRGLHEQYF
DNA: TGTGCCAGCAGCTTAGATGGGGGCCGCAGGGGGTTGCACGAGCAGTACTTC

D: TRBD1
V: TRBV4-3
J: TRBJ2-7
size: .
CDR3: CASSQVTGTIYEQYF
DNA: TGCGCCAGCAGCCAAGTGACAGGGACAATCTACGAGCAGTACTTC

D: TRBD2
V: TRBV11-2
J: TRBJ2-5
size: .
CDR3: CASSRPSGSQTQYF
DNA: TGTGCCAGCAGCCGCCCTAGCGGGTCCCAAACCCAGTACTTC

D: TRBD1
V: TRBV25-1
J: TRBJ1-3
size: .
CDR3: CASSDPGGPNTIYF
DNA: TGTGCCAGCAGTGATCCAGGGGGACCAAACACCATATATTTT

D: .
V: TRBV5-1
J: TRBJ2-3
size: .
CDR3: CASTNGAVKDTQYF
DNA: TGCGCCAGCACCAACGGGGCAGTCAAGGATACGCAGTATTTT

D: TRBD2
V: TRBV6-6
J: TRBJ2-7
size: .
CDR3: CASGRVNEQYF
DNA: TGTGCCAGCGGGAGGGTCAACGAGCAGTACTTC

D: TRBD1
V: TRBV9
J: TRBJ1-5
size: .
CDR3: CASSEGAGDRNQPQHF
DNA: TGTGCCAGCAGCGAGGGGGCTGGGGACAGGAATCAGCCCCAGCATTTT

D: .
V: TRBV6-5
J: TRBJ2-3
size: once
CDR3: CASSYSRFGKTDTQYF
DNA: TGTGCCAGCAGTTACTCGAGGTTTGGGAAGACAGATACGCAGTATTTT